This TCR beta chain was observed in a study of blood T cell repertoires in COVID-19. Study-level background: COVID-19 samples from acute and convalescent phases originated in the United States, Italy and Spain. PBMCs, B-cell-depleted T cells, or T cells provided the cDNA or gDNA that made up the material.

Per the authors' pipeline: For nucleated cells, counts were estimated from reference gene primer amplification. Assay: immunoSEQ multiplex PCR; the TCRdb copy retains only in-frame clones and omits some. V, J and clone size are those of that table, while D and trimming were read from the DNA. The data contain over 200,000 clones, roughly 90% of them singletons. Per the germline V gene, CDR1 is KGHSH and CDR2 is LQKENI. The CDR3 extends over 17 amino acids. V shed 1 base and J shed 0 bases, with 13 bases lying between them. The origin of this receptor is a man in his forties with active or convalescent COVID-19. The specimen sequenced was peripheral blood. The chain recombines TRBV18 with TRBJ1-3; unclear D gene. The CDR3 DNA sequence: TGTGCCAGCTCACCACAGAAAGCCGGGAGCTCTGGAAACACCATATATTTT. Encoded protein: CASSPQKAGSSGNTIYF. Full variable domain (missing parts from reference TRBV18 and TRBJ1-3): NAGVMQNPRHLVRRRGQEARLRCSPMKGHSHVYWYRQLPEEGLKFMVYLQKENIIDESGMPKERFSAEFPKEGPSILRIQQVVRGDSAAYFCASSPQKAGSSGNTIYFGEGSWLTVV.